This T cell receptor beta chain was retrieved from a study of Ad26.COV2.S vaccination and SARS-CoV-2 variants. Notes on the study in general: CD8+ and CD4+ T cells specific for spike reportedly responded with substantial breadth after vaccination. Similar non-spike TCR breadth was observed in recipients of vaccine and of placebo.

Germline CDR1 SGHNT, CDR2 YYREEE (reference sequence). Between the trimmed V and J ends, which lost 0 bases and 0 bases, there was a span of 6 bases. The CDR3 covers 14 residues. On this clone: The antigen is not known.

Data came from immunoSEQ multiplex PCR; TCRdb stores just in-frame clones and leaves some out. The sample has 500,000 or so clones, approximately 88% seen once. As for treatment: roughly 19 received Ad26.COV2.S at low or high dose, single or two shots; 5 received placebo; per-sample allocation not given. Specimens were obtained on day 63 following the first vaccine or placebo injection. Ad26.COV2.S expressed prefusion-stabilized spike from the original Wuhan strain. The source material was peripheral blood, sampled in a trial of Ad26.COV2.S vaccine versus placebo. This clonotype originated in a person between 18 and 65 years old who received the Ad26.COV2.S COVID-19 vaccine or a placebo. The gene calls are TRBV5-4 and TRBJ1-1; D is ambiguous. The CDR3 is CASSLAPMNTEAFF. CDR3 nucleotide sequence: TGTGCCAGCAGCTTGGCCCCTATGAACACTGAAGCTTTCTTT.